These 14 T cell receptor beta chains were sequenced from one sample in a study of T cell responses to AZD1222 COVID-19 vaccine. The repertoire was sequenced with immunoSEQ multiplex PCR; TCRdb's copy has only in-frame clones and lacks some. The sample lists 150,000 to 200,000 clones, 94% occurring once. This specimen consisted of peripheral blood, obtained 28 days after the second AZD1222 dose. These receptor sequences come from an adult who received the AZD1222 COVID-19 vaccine.

This clone was picked up one time. The V gene is TRBV6-6, the J gene TRBJ2-3; 12 positions agree with TRBD2. Germline V gene lookup returns CDR1 MNHNY and CDR2 SVGAGI (reference sequence). The CDR3 contains 15 residues. After removal of 6 bases from V and 0 bases from J, the junction contained 1 base not matched to a gene. CDR3 DNA sequence: TGTGCCAGCAGGGGGACTAGCGGGAGCACAGATACGCAGTATTTT. Translating gives CASRGTSGSTDTQYF.

V and J are TRBV29-1 and TRBJ2-1, with D tentatively TRBD2 (6 bases). Germline CDR1 reads SQVTM; CDR2 reads ANQGSEA. The CDR3 consists of 15 residues. The V and J ends lost 0 bases and 5 bases respectively, with 14 bases between them. Written as DNA, the CDR3 is TGCAGCGTTGAAGAATTGCGGGAAGGGCACAATGAGCAGTTCTTC. Amino acid sequence: CSVEELREGHNEQFF.

This clone was picked up one time. V usage is TRBV2 and J usage is TRBJ2-7; 14 bases are shared with TRBD2. The V gene end was trimmed by 2 bases and the J gene end by 2 bases; junction bases not matched to a gene: 5. The CDR3 length is 17 residues. Germline V lookup: CDR1 SNHLY, CDR2 FYNNEI. CDR3 DNA sequence: TGTGCCAGCAGTGAACCGGGACTAGCGGGAGCAACCTACGAGCAGTACTTC. Translating it yields CASSEPGLAGATYEQYF.

This clone was counted only a few times. The chain combines TRBV7-9 with TRBJ2-7, with 8 bases identical to TRBD1. V trimming: 5 bases; J trimming: 6 bases; junction bases outside the gene matches: 3. Looked up from germline, CDR1 is SEHNR and CDR2 is FQNEAQ (reference sequence). This CDR3 has 12 amino acids. DNA for the CDR3: TGTGCCAGCAGCCTAACAGGGGGCGAGCAGTACTTC. This codes for CASSLTGGEQYF.

The rearrangement links TRBV25-1 to TRBJ1-2, with 7 positions matching TRBD1. The CDR3 contains 15 residues. V gave up 8 bases and J gave up 4 bases; unmatched junction bases: 13. Germline assignment: CDR1 MGHDK and CDR2 SYGVNS. This CDR3 is CASSKGTAFIYGYTF. The DNA for the CDR3 is TGTGCCAGCTCTAAGGGGACAGCGTTCATCTATGGCTACACCTTC.

The gene calls are TRBV6-6 and TRBJ1-5; perhaps TRBD1 as D (5 bases). The germline CDR1 and CDR2 sequences are MNHNY and SVGAGI (reference sequence). The CDR3 totals 16 residues. V lost 5 bases and J lost 1, with 15 bases in between. The CDR3 here is CASSARGMKSNQPQHF. The CDR3 DNA follows: TGTGCCAGCAGTGCCCGGGGGATGAAGAGCAATCAGCCCCAGCATTTT.

The V gene is TRBV19, the J gene TRBJ2-7, with D possibly TRBD2 on 6 matching bases. V lost 6 bases, J lost 0 bases, and 12 bases lay in between. This CDR3 is 14 amino acids long. Germline CDR1 is LNHDA and CDR2 is SQIVND (reference sequence). CDR3 in amino acids: CASSSGAGSYEQYF. The CDR3 DNA is TGTGCCAGTAGCAGCGGAGCGGGCTCCTACGAGCAGTACTTC.

The genes are TRBV19 and TRBJ2-1; 14 bases line up with TRBD2. Germline V gene data show CDR1 as LNHDA and CDR2 as SQIVND (reference sequence). This CDR3 is 19 amino acids long. V was pared by 4 bases and J by 1 base, with 9 bases of the junction left unmatched. CDR3 sequence reads: CASSTGGLAGVGSYNEQFF. CDR3 DNA: TGTGCCAGTAGTACGGGGGGACTAGCGGGAGTTGGTTCCTACAATGAGCAGTTCTTC.

J is TRBJ1-5 and V is TRBV6-6; D is uncertain. V was pared by 5 bases and J by 0 bases, with 17 bases between. The CDR3 totals 17 residues. Germline CDR1 MNHNY, CDR2 SVGAGI (reference sequence). DNA for the CDR3: TGTGCCAGCAGTCGCGTCGGAACAGACAATAGCAATCAGCCCCAGCATTTT. It codes for CASSRVGTDNSNQPQHF.

The chain recombines TRBV27 with TRBJ2-7; TRBD1 is a possible D gene (7 bases). The CDR3 runs 16 residues. The germline V gene encodes CDR1 MNHEY and CDR2 SMNVEV (reference sequence). V lost 7 bases and J 5 bases, leaving 24 bases between the germline ends. As DNA, the CDR3 is TGTGCCAGCACCTTATCGGGTGGCAGGGGGGTCCACGAGCAGTACTTC. Its protein is CASTLSGGRGVHEQYF.

The chain joins TRBV3-1 (or the pseudogene TRBV3-2) to TRBJ2-7; maybe TRBD1 (6 bases). Germline V lookup: CDR1 LGHDT, CDR2 YNNKEL (reference sequence). V was pared by 4 bases and J by 1 base, with 14 bases between. The CDR3 consists of 15 residues. CDR3 sequence: CASSPPGHLSYEQYF. The DNA for the CDR3 is TGTGCCAGCAGCCCTCCGGGACATCTTTCCTACGAGCAGTACTTC.

The chain is built from TRBV11-2 and TRBJ2-3, with D possibly being TRBD2 (6 bases). CDR3 size: 16 residues. Trimming took off 3 bases at V and 5 bases at J, with 18 bases between the two ends. The germline V gene encodes CDR1 SGHAT and CDR2 FQNNGV. CDR3 loop: CASSFNPTGVGDTQYF. CDR3 DNA: TGTGCCAGCAGCTTTAACCCAACGGGAGTGGGAGATACGCAGTATTTT.

The chain employs TRBV30 and TRBJ1-6, with D possibly matching TRBD1 (6 bases). The CDR3 runs 13 residues. Germline-derived CDR1 and CDR2 are GTSNPN and SVGIG (reference sequence). The V end was cut by 0 bases, the J end by 6 bases, with 6 bases between. DNA for the CDR3: TGTGCCTGGAGTGTACAGGGTAATTCACCCCTCCACTTT. It encodes CAWSVQGNSPLHF.

The chain has TRBV19 and TRBJ1-2; TRBD1 agrees at 8 bases. CDR1 and CDR2 (germline): LNHDA, SQIVND (reference sequence). This CDR3 region has 13 residues. V shed 4 bases, J shed 3 bases, and the junction held 1 base outside the gene matches. CDR3 DNA sequence: TGTGCCAGTAGTACAGGGGGCGACTATGGCTACACCTTC. Amino acid sequence: CASSTGGDYGYTF.